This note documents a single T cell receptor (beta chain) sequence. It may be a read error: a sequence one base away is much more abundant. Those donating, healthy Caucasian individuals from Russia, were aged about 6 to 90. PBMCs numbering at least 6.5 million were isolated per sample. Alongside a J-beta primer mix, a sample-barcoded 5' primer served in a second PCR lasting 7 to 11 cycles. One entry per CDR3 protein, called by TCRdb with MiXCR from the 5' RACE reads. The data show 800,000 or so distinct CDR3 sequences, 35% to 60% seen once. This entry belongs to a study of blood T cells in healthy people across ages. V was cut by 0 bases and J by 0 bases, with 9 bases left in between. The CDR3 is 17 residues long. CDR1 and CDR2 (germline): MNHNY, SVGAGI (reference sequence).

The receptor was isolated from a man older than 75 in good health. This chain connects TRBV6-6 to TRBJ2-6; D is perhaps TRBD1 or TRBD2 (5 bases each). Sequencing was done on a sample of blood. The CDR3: CASSYSGAGSGANVLTF. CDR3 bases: TGTGCCAGCAGTTACTCAGGGGCGGGCTCTGGGGCCAACGTCCTGACTTTC.